Listed below are T cell receptor beta chains from one sample, sequenced in a study of CD8 T cells in ankylosing spondylitis. TCRdb redid the calling of the 5' RACE reads with MiXCR, one entry per CDR3 protein. The sample records roughly 130,000 distinct CDR3 sequences, roughly 7.7% being singletons. The sample taken for sequencing was synovial fluid, either unsorted or a sorted T cell fraction (not recorded which). Receptors originate from a male donor with ankylosing spondylitis. Each CDR3 is given with its conserved first and last residue. Some rows have no size entry. The others give once, few or many, or a class for an expanded clone.

cdr3_length j_call v_call clone_size cdr3_aa
14 TRBJ1-4 TRBV20-1 few CSALTREANEKLFF
14 TRBJ2-2 TRBV20-1 few CSAMGPPNTGELFF
14 TRBJ1-2 TRBV5-1 many CASSPTTGSYGYTF
14 TRBJ2-7 TRBV20-1 - CSARDIREYYEQYF
14 TRBJ2-7 TRBV20-1 once CSAMKEGSSYEQYF
15 TRBJ1-6 TRBV28 many CASSSNGQGISPLHF
13 TRBJ1-1 TRBV19 few CASNREGDAEAFF
12 TRBJ2-1 TRBV5-1 many CASSLPGPNKFF
16 TRBJ2-5 TRBV28 few CASLGTGQGHQETQYF
15 TRBJ1-1 TRBV11-2 many CASSLDGGRETEAFF
16 TRBJ2-7 TRBV7-8 - CASSWGVGGSSYEQYF
16 TRBJ1-6 TRBV4-3 many CASSQGPQGASSPLHF
14 TRBJ2-2 TRBV9 - CASSLLPNTGELFF
13 TRBJ2-7 TRBV3-1 once CASSQYSSYEQYF
12 TRBJ2-3 TRBV20-1 many CSAQRGTDTQYF
19 TRBJ2-1 TRBV14 few CASSQDHSSGRSSYNEQFF
12 TRBJ2-7 TRBV12-3/TRBV12-4 few CAGTGNSYEQYF
14 TRBJ1-3 TRBV7-2 many CASSLGSSGNTIYF
13 TRBJ2-1 TRBV3-1 - CASSHTSGQGQFF
14 TRBJ1-1 TRBV7-2 many CASSTTGVNTEAFF
14 TRBJ2-7 TRBV20-1 many CSAGAGGDLYEQYF
14 TRBJ2-7 TRBV5-1 few CASSVGQGAYEQYF
13 TRBJ2-3 TRBV9 - CASSVGVGDTQYF
13 TRBJ1-5 TRBV20-1 many CSAAMRSNQPQHF
15 TRBJ1-1 TRBV2 few CASSGGQGAHTEAFF
14 TRBJ2-5 TRBV20-1 - CSARDLEGQETQYF
13 TRBJ1-2 TRBV20-1 - CSARGNIIDGYTF